This TCR beta chain was recovered during a study of yellow fever vaccine responses in identical twins. In the case of this clonotype: Its cognate antigen is unknown.

V dropped 2 bases and J dropped 2 bases, with 12 bases sitting between them. From germline, CDR1 is MDHEN and CDR2 SYDVKM. The CDR3 loop spans 15 amino acids. Points from the study as a whole: Twins reportedly showed a vaccine T cell response that seemed partly convergent and partly personalized.

TCRdb reprocessed the RT-PCR reads with MiXCR, giving one entry per CDR3 protein. Of approximately 2,000 distinct CDR3 sequences listed, around 90% are singletons. This clonotype was sampled from a woman aged 18-29 years who received the yellow fever vaccine. This chain links TRBV28 with TRBJ1-2, with D possibly being TRBD1 (6 bases). Sequencing used T cells from blood (PBMCs), unsorted or a sorted subset (not recorded which), obtained before or after yellow fever vaccination (not recorded which). The CDR3 nucleotides are TGTGCCAGCAGTTTAGGGTCAGGGGCCAACTATGGCTACACCTTC. Translated: CASSLGSGANYGYTF.